The 21 T cell receptor beta chains presented below share a single source sample, sequenced in a study of cytomegalovirus exposure and HLA in healthy donors. PCR employed 60 Vbeta and 13 Jbeta primers. Assay: immunoSEQ multiplex PCR; the TCRdb copy retains only in-frame clones and omits some. The sample contains around 180,000 clones, roughly 80% of which appear only once. The material sequenced was PBMCs. These TCRs come from a male donor in good health and CMV-seronegative.

This clone was counted a few times. The rearrangement joins TRBV10-3 to TRBJ1-1, with TRBD1 identical over 7 bases. Unmatched junction bases numbered 4, after V lost 5 bases and J lost 1 base. The germline CDR1 and CDR2 sequences are ENHRY and SYGVKD. This CDR3 is built from 14 residues. As DNA, the CDR3 is TGTGCCATCAGTCAGAGACAGGGGAACACTGAAGCTTTCTTT. Translation: CAISQRQGNTEAFF.

This sequence joins TRBV27 and TRBJ1-2; no clear D. V dropped 4 bases and J dropped 6 bases, with 6 bases sitting between them. Germline V gene data show CDR1 as MNHEY and CDR2 as SMNVEV (reference sequence). The CDR3 consists of 11 residues. CDR3 coding DNA: TGTGCCAGCAGTTCCGGGAATGGCTACACCTTC. This gives the protein CASSSGNGYTF.

In regard to this clone: Germline and junction disagree at one end, which may indicate a read error. The rearrangement joins TRBV29-1 to TRBJ1-2; a weak D match, TRBD1 (6 bases). The CDR3 totals 11 residues. CDR1 and CDR2 from the germline V gene are SQVTM and ANQGSEA. CDR3 coding DNA: TGCAGCGTCACCCAGGGGTCTGGCTACCCCTTC. Amino acid sequence: CSVTQGSGYPF.

The genes are TRBV28 and TRBJ2-2; 15 bases fit TRBD2. Trimming cost V 3 bases and J 5 bases; bases outside gene matches: 10. The V gene's germline CDR1 is MDHEN and CDR2 SYDVKM. The CDR3 length is 19 residues. The CDR3 sequence: CASSFWGTSGRNFTGELFF. The CDR3, as DNA: TGTGCCAGCAGTTTTTGGGGGACTAGCGGGAGGAACTTTACCGGGGAGCTGTTTTTT.

Concerning this clone: Relative to the germline gene, one junction end is altered; a read error may explain this. The J gene is TRBJ1-2, the V gene TRBV5-1, with D unresolved. The V gene's germline CDR1 is SGHRS and CDR2 YFSETQ. This CDR3 is 12 amino acids long. The CDR3 nucleotides are TGCGCCAGCAGCTTCAGCGGAATGGGCTACCCCTTC. Translating it yields CASSFSGMGYPF.

This clone was counted a single time. The chain recombines TRBV5-1 with TRBJ2-3; a weak D match, TRBD1 (5 bases). V gave up 1 base and J gave up 2 bases, with 11 bases separating them. The CDR3 totals 15 residues. CDR1 and CDR2 from the germline V gene are SGHRS and YFSETQ. CDR3 residues: CASSLRGVDTDTQYF. In nucleotides, the CDR3 is TGCGCCAGCAGCTTGAGGGGCGTAGACACAGATACGCAGTATTTT.

This rearrangement joins TRBV28 to TRBJ1-5; 8 bases agree with TRBD1. Germline V CDR1 and CDR2: MDHEN, SYDVKM. The CDR3 has 15 residues. With 2 bases clipped from V and 6 bases from J, the junction kept 6 bases outside the gene matches. CDR3: CASSLGQGGGQPQHF. CDR3 sequence (DNA): TGTGCCAGCAGTTTAGGACAGGGAGGAGGTCAGCCCCAGCATTTT.

The chain has TRBV30 and TRBJ2-7; 8 nucleotides match TRBD1. V lost 1 base, J lost 6 bases, and 5 bases stayed unmatched. The CDR3 length is 13 residues. Germline values: CDR1 GTSNPN, CDR2 SVGIG (reference sequence). This CDR3 is CAWSGTGTSEQYF. The CDR3 nucleotides read TGTGCCTGGAGTGGGACAGGGACCTCCGAGCAGTACTTC.

The V gene is TRBV19, the J gene TRBJ2-6; D is unresolved. Between the trimmed V and J ends, which lost 3 bases and 8 bases, there was a span of 14 bases. Germline V gene data show CDR1 as LNHDA and CDR2 as SQIVND (reference sequence). The CDR3 contains 15 residues. CDR3 coding DNA: TGTGCCAGTAGTATTCTGAAAACCGGTCCCAACGTCCTGACTTTC. Amino acids: CASSILKTGPNVLTF.

The rearrangement joins TRBV7-9 to TRBJ2-4, with D perhaps TRBD1 (6 bases). There are 16 residues in the CDR3. Trimming cost V 1 base and J 0 bases, with 10 bases left between them. Germline CDR1 reads SEHNR; CDR2 reads FQNEAQ (reference sequence). CDR3 loop: CASSLGTVLAKNIQYF. The CDR3 DNA reads as TGTGCCAGCAGCTTAGGGACAGTACTAGCCAAAAACATTCAGTACTTC.

V gene TRBV9 combines with J gene TRBJ2-1; 7 bases fit TRBD1. The CDR3 runs to 14 residues. Germline V CDR1 and CDR2: SGDLS, YYNGEE. V was pared by 0 bases and J by 5 bases, with 2 bases of the junction left unmatched. The CDR3 here is CASSVGQGHNEQFF. The CDR3 bases are TGTGCCAGCAGCGTAGGACAGGGCCACAATGAGCAGTTCTTC.

The chain combines TRBV10-1 with TRBJ2-3, with 7 nucleotides matching TRBD2. The CDR3 is 17 residues long. V was pared by 6 bases and J by 0 bases, with 12 bases of the junction left unmatched. Germline CDR1 and CDR2: WNHNN and SYGVQD (reference sequence). The CDR3 nucleotides read TGCGCCAGCAGCTCGCCCACTAGCGCACTAAGCACAGATACGCAGTATTTT. Its protein is CASSSPTSALSTDTQYF.

The chain links TRBV7-2 to TRBJ2-5; D perhaps matches TRBD2 (7 bases). The V end was cut by 4 bases, the J end by 1 base, with 19 bases between. In germline, CDR1 is SGHTA, CDR2 FQGNSA. The CDR3 loop spans 17 amino acids. CDR3 region: CASSSIKTGGLQETQYF. CDR3 in DNA: TGTGCCAGCAGCTCCATAAAAACGGGGGGCCTCCAAGAGACCCAGTACTTC.

This clone was recorded only once. The chain uses TRBV2 and TRBJ2-1; 11 bases are a match to TRBD2. The length of the CDR3 is 15 residues. V lost 2 bases to trimming and J lost 7 bases; unmatched junction nucleotides: 4. CDR1 SNHLY and CDR2 FYNNEI come from the germline V gene. The chain's CDR3 is CASSELSSGGNEQFF. The CDR3 region has the DNA TGTGCCAGCAGTGAACTCTCTAGCGGGGGGAATGAGCAGTTCTTC. Together with reference TRBV2 and TRBJ2-1, the CDR3 gives the full variable domain: EPEVTQTPSHQVTQMGQEVILRCVPISNHLYFYWYRQILGQKVEFLVSFYNNEISEKSEIFDDQFSVERPDGSNFTLKIRSTKLEDSAMYFCASSELSSGGNEQFFGPGTRLTVL.

The gene calls are TRBV19 and TRBJ2-2; 7 positions match TRBD1. The V gene's germline CDR1 is LNHDA and CDR2 SQIVND (reference sequence). J lost 4 bases, V lost 3 bases, and 8 bases had no gene match. The CDR3 length is 16 residues. The CDR3 coding sequence is TGTGCCAGTAGTATCCAAGACAGGGTCGGCACCGGGGAGCTGTTTTTT. Protein: CASSIQDRVGTGELFF.

The CDR3 bases are TGCGCCAGCAGCTTGATGGGGGGGCACGACGAGCAGTACTTC. It is translated as CASSLMGGHDEQYF. J is TRBJ2-7 and V is TRBV5-1; D possibly corresponds to TRBD2 (7 bases). V dropped 1 base and J dropped 5 bases, with 13 bases sitting between them. Germline V gives CDR1 SGHRS, CDR2 YFSETQ. The CDR3 is 14 amino acids.

V is TRBV9 and J is TRBJ2-3, with D perhaps matching TRBD1 (6 bases). Germline V lookup: CDR1 SGDLS, CDR2 YYNGEE. The V end lost 0 bases, the J end lost 0 bases, and 8 bases lay between the germline ends. This CDR3 is built from 15 residues. The CDR3 DNA follows: TGTGCCAGCAGCGTAGAGGGGGTGAGCACAGATACGCAGTATTTT. Residues: CASSVEGVSTDTQYF. Complete variable domain (other parts from reference TRBV9 and TRBJ2-3): DSGVTQTPKHLITATGQRVTLRCSPRSGDLSVYWYQQSLDQGLQFLIQYYNGEERAKGNILERFSAQQFPDLHSELNLSSLELGDSALYFCASSVEGVSTDTQYFGPGTRLTVL.

The CDR3 bases are TGTGCCACCTCTGGTACAGGAGGCACAGATACGCAGTATTTT. It encodes CATSGTGGTDTQYF. The chain uses TRBV6-1 and TRBJ2-3, with D possibly being TRBD1 (5 bases). V shed 10 bases and J shed 1 base, with 15 bases lying between them. The germline V gene encodes CDR1 MNHNS and CDR2 SASEGT. The CDR3 consists of 14 residues.

V usage is TRBV7-8 and J usage is TRBJ2-7, with TRBD2 matching over 7 bases. The CDR3 has 15 residues. The germline gives CDR1 SGHVS, CDR2 FQNEAQ. V was pared by 3 bases and J by 3 bases, with 8 bases of the junction left unmatched. CDR3 residues: CASSFGAGAYYEQYF. CDR3 nucleotide sequence: TGTGCCAGCAGCTTCGGCGCGGGAGCATACTACGAGCAGTACTTC.

This chain joins TRBV28 and TRBJ1-2, with a tentative D call TRBD1 (6 bases). V was shortened by 6 bases and J by 0 bases, with 17 bases between the two germline ends. The CDR3 is 16 residues long. The V gene's germline CDR1 is MDHEN and CDR2 SYDVKM. CDR3 amino acids: CASRAPTGSSNYGYTF. CDR3 DNA: TGTGCCAGCAGGGCGCCCACAGGGAGCTCTAACTATGGCTACACCTTC.

As to this clone: One junction end does not reproduce the germline sequence, and a read error may be involved. This sequence joins TRBV29-1 and TRBJ2-2, with D possibly being TRBD1 (6 bases). There are 12 residues in the CDR3. CDR1 is SQVTM and CDR2 is ANQGSEA in the germline V gene. The CDR3 sequence is CSVQGNSGELFF. The CDR3 DNA reads as TGCAGCGTCCAGGGGAACAGCGGGGAGCTGTTTTTT.